Following are 20 T cell receptor beta chains from one sample sequenced in a study of blood T cell repertoires in COVID-19. The table came from immunoSEQ multiplex PCR; TCRdb's copy has only in-frame clones and leaves some out. This table has a few hundred thousand clones, about 88% appearing once. Material: peripheral blood. Every receptor here comes from a woman aged 70 to 79 with COVID-19, enrolled during active disease.

The chain joins TRBV2 to TRBJ2-3; 7 bases line up with TRBD2. CDR3 length: 15 residues. J lost 2 bases, V lost 9 bases, and 11 bases had no gene match. Germline V gene sequence: CDR1 SNHLY, CDR2 FYNNEI. This CDR3 is CARGASSGITDTQYF. For the CDR3, the DNA is TGTGCCAGGGGAGCTTCTAGCGGAATCACAGATACGCAGTATTTT.

V usage is TRBV7-6 and J usage is TRBJ2-7, with D tentatively TRBD1 (5 bases). The CDR3 consists of 14 residues. Trimming left V 0 bases short and J 0 bases short, with 6 bases between. The germline V gene encodes CDR1 SGHVS and CDR2 FNYEAQ. The CDR3 region is CASSLAGPSYEQYF. The CDR3 bases are TGTGCCAGCAGCTTAGCGGGGCCCTCCTACGAGCAGTACTTC.

The rearrangement uses TRBV4-1 and TRBJ2-3, with a possible D match to TRBD2 (6 bases). Per germline, CDR1 MGHRA and CDR2 YSYEKL. V shed 0 bases and J shed 2 bases, with 9 bases lying between them. The CDR3 is 15 amino acids. CDR3 bases: TGCGCCAGCAGCCAAGAGAGGGACTCCACAGATACGCAGTATTTT. This translates into CASSQERDSTDTQYF.

This chain joins TRBV4-1 and TRBJ2-1; 10 nucleotides agree with TRBD2. In germline, CDR1 is MGHRA, CDR2 YSYEKL. The CDR3 is 17 residues long. Trimming removed 2 bases from V and 8 bases from J; junction bases left unmatched: 12. This CDR3 reads CASSQSSGGESLDEQFF. CDR3 nucleotide sequence: TGCGCCAGCAGCCAATCTAGCGGGGGTGAATCACTCGATGAGCAGTTCTTC.

This clone was seen many times. The chain employs TRBV6-5 and TRBJ2-1, with 10 bases lining up with TRBD2. Germline lookup yields CDR1 MNHEY and CDR2 SVGAGI. The ends lost 7 bases at V and 5 bases at J; junction bases unmatched: 8. The CDR3 runs 15 residues. The CDR3 DNA reads TGTGCCAGCACCCGAGGCACTAGCGGGGACAATGAGCAGTTCTTC. It yields the protein CASTRGTSGDNEQFF.

This rearrangement joins TRBV5-6 to TRBJ2-7, with 10 bases matching TRBD2. The V segment lost 4 bases and the J segment 3 bases; nucleotides outside the gene matches: 13. CDR1 and CDR2 from the germline V gene are SGHDT and YYEEEE. This CDR3 region has 17 residues. The CDR3 spells CASSPSTLAGGRYEQYF. The CDR3 nucleotides read TGTGCCAGCAGCCCATCCACGTTAGCGGGGGGCCGCTACGAGCAGTACTTC.

The chain joins TRBV4-1 to TRBJ2-2; 9 positions agree with TRBD2. The CDR3 loop spans 17 amino acids. The germline V gene encodes CDR1 MGHRA and CDR2 YSYEKL. J was trimmed by 1 base and V by 1 base; bases with no gene match: 4. CDR3 residues: CASSQVVAGVNTGELFF. CDR3 nucleotides: TGCGCCAGCAGCCAAGTTGTAGCGGGGGTGAACACCGGGGAGCTGTTTTTT.

The V and J genes are TRBV9 and TRBJ1-6; TRBD1 matches 8 bases. Germline CDR1 SGDLS, CDR2 YYNGEE. Trimming cost V 0 bases and J 8 bases; bases outside gene matches: 4. This CDR3 contains 15 residues. The CDR3 bases are TGTGCCAGCAGCGTAGACGACAGGGGACATTCACCCCTCCACTTT. Protein product: CASSVDDRGHSPLHF. The variable domain in full, with the rest retrieved from reference TRBV9 and TRBJ1-6, is DSGVTQTPKHLITATGQRVTLRCSPRSGDLSVYWYQQSLDQGLQFLIQYYNGEERAKGNILERFSAQQFPDLHSELNLSSLELGDSALYFCASSVDDRGHSPLHFGNGTRLTVT.

V is TRBV28 and J is TRBJ1-3, with TRBD1 as a possible D gene (5 bases). Trimming took off 4 bases at V and 4 bases at J, with 14 bases between the two ends. The CDR3 runs to 15 residues. CDR1 is MDHEN and CDR2 is SYDVKM in the germline V gene. The CDR3 DNA follows: TGTGCCAGCAGTTCATTAGGACAACTCGGAAACACCATATATTTT. It translates to CASSSLGQLGNTIYF.

The gene calls are TRBV27 and TRBJ2-1; 8 nucleotides line up with TRBD2. The J segment lost 6 bases and the V segment lost 5 bases, leaving 12 bases of the junction unmatched. Germline assignment: CDR1 MNHEY and CDR2 SMNVEV (reference sequence). The CDR3 spans 16 residues. CDR3 in amino acids: CASSTLSSGIPNEQFF. The CDR3 coding sequence is TGTGCCAGCAGTACCCTTAGTAGCGGGATCCCCAATGAGCAGTTCTTC.

CDR3 region: CASSQTTSMLETQYF. The DNA for the CDR3 is TGTGCCAGCAGCCAGACGACTAGTATGCTAGAGACCCAGTACTTC. The J gene is TRBJ2-5, the V gene TRBV3-1 (or the pseudogene TRBV3-2), with D perhaps TRBD2 (6 bases). CDR3 size: 15 residues. Germline V lookup: CDR1 LGHDT, CDR2 YNNKEL (reference sequence). V was shortened by 3 bases and J by 4 bases, with 15 bases between the two germline ends.

V and J are TRBV11-2 and TRBJ1-5; D is possibly TRBD1 (5 bases). Germline CDR1 SGHAT, CDR2 FQNNGV. The CDR3 is 15 amino acids. Deletions cut 5 bases from V and 1 base from J, with 12 bases between. The CDR3 DNA sequence: TGTGCCAGCAGCCGCGCGTCAGGGAGCAATCAGCCCCAGCATTTT. Translating it yields CASSRASGSNQPQHF. Using reference TRBV11-2 and TRBJ1-5 for the parts outside the CDR3, the full variable domain is EAGVAQSPRYKIIEKRQSVAFWCNPISGHATLYWYQQILGQGPKLLIQFQNNGVVDDSQLPKDRFSAERLKGVDSTLKIQPAKLEDSAVYLCASSRASGSNQPQHFGDGTRLSIL.

The rearrangement links TRBV2 to TRBJ2-3, with TRBD2 matching over 10 bases. The CDR3 is 14 amino acids. The junction had 6 bases not matched to a gene; V was cut back by 8 bases and J by 4 bases. Looked up from germline, CDR1 is SNHLY and CDR2 is FYNNEI. The DNA for the CDR3 is TGTGCCAGCGGGATAGCGGGGGGTTCAGATACGCAGTATTTT. Its protein is CASGIAGGSDTQYF.

The chain couples TRBV11-2 to TRBJ1-1, with 8 bases aligning to TRBD1. V dropped 1 base and J dropped 8; count of bases not matched to a gene: 6. Germline V gene sequence: CDR1 SGHAT, CDR2 FQNNGV. CDR3 size: 14 residues. The CDR3 DNA follows: TGTGCCAGCAGCTTAGTAGGTCGGACAGGGGAAGCTTTCTTT. This sequence encodes CASSLVGRTGEAFF.

V gene TRBV24-1 combines with J gene TRBJ2-3, with a tentative D call TRBD2 (5 bases). The V gene lost 3 bases and the J gene lost 2 bases, with 20 bases spanning the gap. The CDR3 loop spans 18 amino acids. CDR1 is KGHDR, CDR2 SFDVKD, per germline. The CDR3 bases are TGTGCCACCAGTGATGCGATGCGGGTTAAGGACTCCACAGATACGCAGTATTTT. Its translation: CATSDAMRVKDSTDTQYF.

The V gene is TRBV11-3, the J gene TRBJ2-5; D is possibly TRBD1 (6 bases). Trimming cost V 5 bases and J 1 base, with 8 bases left between them. This CDR3 contains 13 residues. In germline, CDR1 is SGHNT, CDR2 YENEEA. The CDR3 reads CASSRTVQETQYF. The DNA for the CDR3 is TGTGCCAGCAGCAGGACAGTCCAAGAGACCCAGTACTTC. The full variable domain, completed using reference TRBV11-3 and TRBJ2-5, is EAGVVQSPRYKIIEKKQPVAFWCNPISGHNTLYWYLQNLGQGPELLIRYENEEAVDDSQLPKDRFSAERLKGVDSTLKIQPAELGDSAVYLCASSRTVQETQYFGPGTRLLVL.

The chain joins TRBV3-1 (or the pseudogene TRBV3-2) to TRBJ1-1, with D uncertain. Trimming removed 2 bases from V and 5 bases from J, with 12 bases in between. Germline CDR1 reads LGHDT; CDR2 reads YNNKEL (reference sequence). This CDR3 has 14 amino acids. The CDR3 protein is CASSQRVEVTEAFF. The DNA of the CDR3 is TGTGCCAGCAGCCAAAGGGTGGAGGTTACTGAAGCTTTCTTT.

This sequence joins TRBV9 and TRBJ2-7; 10 positions match TRBD2. Trimming removed 4 bases from V and 0 bases from J; junction bases left unmatched: 7. This CDR3 region has 16 residues. Germline-derived CDR1 and CDR2 are SGDLS and YYNGEE. The CDR3 sequence: CASSHTPSGSSYEQYF. CDR3 nucleotides: TGTGCCAGCAGCCACACCCCTAGCGGGAGCTCCTACGAGCAGTACTTC.

The chain has TRBV30 and TRBJ2-7; the match to TRBD1 covers 10 bases. The V gene's germline CDR1 is GTSNPN and CDR2 SVGIG (reference sequence). Trimming cost V 3 bases and J 6 bases; bases outside gene matches: 8. This CDR3 has 14 residues. The CDR3 region is CAWSPGTGVSEQYF. As DNA, the CDR3 is TGTGCCTGGAGCCCCGGGACAGGGGTTAGCGAGCAGTACTTC.

J is TRBJ2-7 and V is TRBV6-4, with 8 bases fitting TRBD1. J was trimmed by 6 bases and V by 7 bases; bases with no gene match: 11. Germline values: CDR1 MRHNA, CDR2 SNTAGT. This CDR3 spans 14 amino acids. The CDR3 region has the DNA TGTGCCAGCACCACTATATTGGACAGGGTCGAGCAGTACTTC. It codes for CASTTILDRVEQYF.